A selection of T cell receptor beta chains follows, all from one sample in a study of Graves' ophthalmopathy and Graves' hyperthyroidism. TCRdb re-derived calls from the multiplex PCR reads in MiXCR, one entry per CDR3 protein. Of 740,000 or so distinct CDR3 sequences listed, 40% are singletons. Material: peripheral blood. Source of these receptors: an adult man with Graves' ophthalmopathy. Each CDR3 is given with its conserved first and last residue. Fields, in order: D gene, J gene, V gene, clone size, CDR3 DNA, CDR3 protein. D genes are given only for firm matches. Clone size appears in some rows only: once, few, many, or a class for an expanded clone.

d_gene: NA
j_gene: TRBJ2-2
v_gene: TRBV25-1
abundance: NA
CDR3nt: TGTGCCAGCAGCGGACGCAGGGCCACCGGGGAGCTGTTTTTT
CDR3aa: CASSGRRATGELFF

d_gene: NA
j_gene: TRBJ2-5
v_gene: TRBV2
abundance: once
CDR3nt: TGTGCCAGCAGTGATGGGGGGTGGGGGACCCAGTACTTC
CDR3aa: CASSDGGWGTQYF

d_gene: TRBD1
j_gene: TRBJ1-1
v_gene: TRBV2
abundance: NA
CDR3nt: TGTGCCAGCAGTCAAGGGGGCAGGGACACTGAAGCTTTCTTT
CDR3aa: CASSQGGRDTEAFF

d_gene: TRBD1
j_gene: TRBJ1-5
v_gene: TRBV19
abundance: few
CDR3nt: TGTGCCAGTAGTATTGGGGGCGGGACAGGGTGGGATCAGCCCCAGCATTTT
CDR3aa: CASSIGGGTGWDQPQHF

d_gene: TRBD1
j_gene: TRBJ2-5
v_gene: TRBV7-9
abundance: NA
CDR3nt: TGTGCCAGCACCCCGGGGGACAGGGATCAAGAGACCCAGTACTTC
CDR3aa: CASTPGDRDQETQYF

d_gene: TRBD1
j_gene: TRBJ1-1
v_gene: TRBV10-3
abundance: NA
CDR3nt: TGTGCCATCAGGGGAGCGGGACAGAGAAACACTGAAGCTTTCTTT
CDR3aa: CAIRGAGQRNTEAFF

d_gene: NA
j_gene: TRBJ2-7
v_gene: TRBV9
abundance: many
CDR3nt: TGTGCCAGCAGCGCCGGGACTTCATCCTACGAGCAGTACTTC
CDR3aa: CASSAGTSSYEQYF

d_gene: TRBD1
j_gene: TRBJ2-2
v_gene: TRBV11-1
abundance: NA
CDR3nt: TGTGCCAGCAGCATTTCGGGACAGGGTGCCGGGGAGCTGTTTTTT
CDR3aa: CASSISGQGAGELFF

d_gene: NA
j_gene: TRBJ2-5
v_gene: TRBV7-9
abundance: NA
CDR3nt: TGTGCCAGCAGCCAAGTAGGCTCCAGGTTACAAGAGACCCAGTACTTC
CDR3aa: CASSQVGSRLQETQYF

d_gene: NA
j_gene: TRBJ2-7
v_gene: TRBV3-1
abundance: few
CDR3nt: TGTGCCAGCAGCCAATGGGGCGAGCAGTACTTC
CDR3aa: CASSQWGEQYF

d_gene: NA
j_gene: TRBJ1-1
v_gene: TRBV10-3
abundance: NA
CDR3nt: TGTGCCATCCGGACAGACATATTGAACACTGAAGCTTTCTTT
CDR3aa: CAIRTDILNTEAFF

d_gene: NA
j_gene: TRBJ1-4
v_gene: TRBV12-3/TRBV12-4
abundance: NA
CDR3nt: TGTGCCACACAGTGGGGGGCGGAGGAAAAACTGTTTTTT
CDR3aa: CATQWGAEEKLFF

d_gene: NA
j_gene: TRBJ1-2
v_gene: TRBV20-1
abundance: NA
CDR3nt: TGCAGTGCTAGTCTTCGACAGGAGAACTATGGCTACACCTTC
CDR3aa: CSASLRQENYGYTF

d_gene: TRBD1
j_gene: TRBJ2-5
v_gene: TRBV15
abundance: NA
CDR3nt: TGTGCCAAGGGACAGGGAGCAGAGACCCAGTACTTC
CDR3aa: CAKGQGAETQYF

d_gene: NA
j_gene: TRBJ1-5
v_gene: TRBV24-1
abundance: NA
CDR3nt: TGTGCCACCAGTGACCCAGGAGCATGGTCCCAGCCCCAGCATTTT
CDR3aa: CATSDPGAWSQPQHF